These 13 T cell receptor beta chains were all obtained from the same sample, sequenced in a study of human T cells and chemical hapten exposure. Time point denoted: patch test 1, 2 weeks after DPC sensitization. Treatment meaning: therapeutic diphenylcyclopropenone sensitization with weekly scalp DPC. TCRdb ran MiXCR on the RACE reads and lists one entry per CDR3 protein. The sample includes 100,000 or so distinct CDR3 sequences, 10% to 13% of them seen just once. This sample comprised whole blood, obtained in connection with sensitization to the hapten diphenylcyclopropenone (DPC). The source is a man in his forties with alopecia areata. Some clones in this sample may be carry-over from other donors' samples.

The chain links TRBV20-1 to TRBJ1-5; the D is unclear. Germline CDR1 and CDR2: DFQATT and SNEGSKA (reference sequence). The CDR3 totals 13 residues. V lost 3 bases and J 2 bases, leaving 8 bases between the germline ends. CDR3 sequence: CSARKDGNQPQHF. The CDR3 nucleotides read TGCAGTGCTAGGAAAGATGGCAATCAGCCCCAGCATTTT.

The rearrangement uses TRBV11-3 and TRBJ2-1; D may be TRBD1 (7 bases). This CDR3 is built from 15 residues. CDR1 and CDR2 (germline): SGHNT, YENEEA. The V gene lost 5 bases and the J gene lost 5 bases, with 16 bases spanning the gap. CDR3 coding DNA: TGTGCCAGCAGCCCCAGGGGGGCCTACGACAATGAGCAGTTCTTC. Translated: CASSPRGAYDNEQFF.

This clonotype was detected ten times or more. The J gene is TRBJ1-5, the V gene TRBV7-8, with 10 bases aligning to TRBD1. CDR3 length: 14 residues. Germline-derived CDR1 and CDR2 are SGHVS and FQNEAQ. J was trimmed by 7 bases and V by 4 bases; bases with no gene match: 4. CDR3 sequence (DNA): TGTGCCAGCAGCTCAGGGACAGGGGTACAGCCCCAGCATTTT. It translates to CASSSGTGVQPQHF.

In its sample, this clonotype was seen a few times. The chain links TRBV4-2 to TRBJ2-4, with D possibly matching TRBD2 (5 bases). CDR1 and CDR2 from the germline V gene are LGHNA and YNFKEQ. Trimming removed 4 bases from V and 3 bases from J, with 19 bases in between. This CDR3 region has 17 residues. Here the CDR3 DNA reads TGTGCCAGCAGCCTCCCCCCCGGGGTCAAGGACAAAAACATTCAGTACTTC. The encoded protein is CASSLPPGVKDKNIQYF.

The chain has TRBV18 and TRBJ2-7, with a tentative D call TRBD1 (6 bases). The CDR3 totals 13 residues. Trimming left V 5 bases short and J 7 bases short, with 15 bases between. Germline V gene data show CDR1 as KGHSH and CDR2 as LQKENI. The CDR3 spells CASSTNRVGEQYV. The CDR3 nucleotides read TGTGCCAGCTCAACCAACAGGGTTGGGGAGCAGTACGTC.

The V gene is TRBV19, the J gene TRBJ1-5; D is perhaps TRBD1 (6 bases). CDR1 is LNHDA and CDR2 is SQIVND in the germline V gene (reference sequence). This CDR3 region has 19 residues. Deletions cut 3 bases from V and 5 bases from J, with 26 bases between. The DNA for the CDR3 is TGTGCCAGTAGTATCATGATCGGGGGGGGGGCGCCTTTGGATCAGCCCCAGCATTTT. This translates into CASSIMIGGGAPLDQPQHF.

The chain recombines TRBV28 with TRBJ2-3, with 10 positions matching TRBD2. Germline values: CDR1 MDHEN, CDR2 SYDVKM. V lost 1 base to trimming and J lost 4 bases; unmatched junction nucleotides: 8. This CDR3 has 17 amino acids. CDR3 coding DNA: TGTGCCAGCAGTTTATTCGGTTTAGCGGGAGGTGCAGATACGCAGTATTTT. Its translation: CASSLFGLAGGADTQYF.

This clonotype appeared many times. This chain links TRBV7-9 with TRBJ2-6; D call uncertain. Trimming removed 1 base at V and 11 bases at J, with 6 bases between. There are 12 residues in the CDR3. Germline assignment: CDR1 SEHNR and CDR2 FQNEAQ (reference sequence). The CDR3 region is CASSLGQDVLTF. The CDR3 bases are TGTGCCAGCAGCTTAGGGCAAGACGTCCTGACTTTC. The full variable domain, its missing parts supplied by reference TRBV7-9 and TRBJ2-6, is DTGVSQNPRHKITKRGQNVTFRCDPISEHNRLYWYRQTLGQGPEFLTYFQNEAQLEKSRLLSDRFSAERPKGSFSTLEIQRTEQGDSAMYLCASSLGQDVLTFGAGSRLTVL.

V usage is TRBV2 and J usage is TRBJ2-2; 11 bases are a match to TRBD1. Germline V gene sequence: CDR1 SNHLY, CDR2 FYNNEI. This CDR3 has 16 residues. J was trimmed by 5 bases and V by 4 bases; bases with no gene match: 6. The CDR3 coding sequence is TGTGCCAGCAGTGTGAGAGGACAGGGGGCGACCGGGGAGCTGTTTTTT. It is translated as CASSVRGQGATGELFF.

Here the CDR3 DNA reads TGTGCTTCCGTGGGGGACACAGATACGCAGTATTTT. Protein sequence: CASVGDTDTQYF. The V and J genes are TRBV7-8 and TRBJ2-3; the D gene could be TRBD1 or TRBD2 (5 bases each). CDR3 length equals 12 residues. Germline values: CDR1 SGHVS, CDR2 FQNEAQ.

This clonotype was recorded a few times. The chain uses TRBV11-2 and TRBJ2-3, with D perhaps TRBD1 or TRBD2 (5 bases each). The germline V and J ends were trimmed by 6 bases and 4 bases, with 8 bases remaining between them. This CDR3 has 12 amino acids. The germline CDR1 and CDR2 sequences are SGHAT and FQNNGV. CDR3 coding DNA: TGTGCCAGCAGGTTGGGGGCAGATACGCAGTATTTT. Protein: CASRLGADTQYF.

This clonotype was picked up many times. CDR3 in DNA: TGTGCCAGCAGTTTATGGGCTAGCGGAACCACAGATACGCAGTATTTT. It yields the protein CASSLWASGTTDTQYF. The V call is TRBV28, the J call TRBJ2-3, with 7 bases fitting TRBD2. J gave up 2 bases and V 0 bases, and 5 bases lay outside the gene matches. From germline, CDR1 is MDHEN and CDR2 SYDVKM. This CDR3 contains 16 residues.

Ten or more counts support this clonotype. The rearrangement joins TRBV12-3 or TRBV12-4 to TRBJ2-7, with a possible D match to TRBD2 (6 bases). V lost 3 bases to trimming and J lost 5 bases, with 8 bases between them. This CDR3 comprises 12 residues. The CDR3 region is CASSFSGDEQYF. In DNA form, the CDR3 reads TGTGCCAGCAGTTTCTCGGGGGACGAGCAGTACTTC.